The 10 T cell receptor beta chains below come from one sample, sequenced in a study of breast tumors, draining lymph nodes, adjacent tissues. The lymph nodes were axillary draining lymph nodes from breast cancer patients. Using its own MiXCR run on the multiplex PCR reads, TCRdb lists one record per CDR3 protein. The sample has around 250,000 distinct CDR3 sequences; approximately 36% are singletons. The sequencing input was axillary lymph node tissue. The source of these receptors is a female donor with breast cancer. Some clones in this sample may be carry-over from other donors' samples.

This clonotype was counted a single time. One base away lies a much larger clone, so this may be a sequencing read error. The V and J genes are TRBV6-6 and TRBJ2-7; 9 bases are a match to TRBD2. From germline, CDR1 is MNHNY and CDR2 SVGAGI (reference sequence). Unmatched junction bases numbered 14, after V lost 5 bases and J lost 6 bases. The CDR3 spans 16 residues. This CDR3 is CASSLGVAGAAGEQYF. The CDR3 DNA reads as TGTGCCAGCAGTCTGGGGGTAGCGGGAGCCGCCGGCGAGCAGTACTTC.

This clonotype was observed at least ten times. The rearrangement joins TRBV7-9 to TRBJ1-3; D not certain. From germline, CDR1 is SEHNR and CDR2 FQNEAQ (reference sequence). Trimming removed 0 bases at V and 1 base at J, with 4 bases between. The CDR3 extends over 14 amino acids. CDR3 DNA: TGTGCCAGCAGCTTAGCGTCATCTGGAAACACCATATATTTT. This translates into CASSLASSGNTIYF.

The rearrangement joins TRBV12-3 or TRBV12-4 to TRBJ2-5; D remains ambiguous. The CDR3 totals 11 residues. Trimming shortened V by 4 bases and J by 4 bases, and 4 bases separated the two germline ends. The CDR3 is CASSYGETQYF. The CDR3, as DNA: TGTGCCAGCAGTTACGGAGAGACCCAGTACTTC.

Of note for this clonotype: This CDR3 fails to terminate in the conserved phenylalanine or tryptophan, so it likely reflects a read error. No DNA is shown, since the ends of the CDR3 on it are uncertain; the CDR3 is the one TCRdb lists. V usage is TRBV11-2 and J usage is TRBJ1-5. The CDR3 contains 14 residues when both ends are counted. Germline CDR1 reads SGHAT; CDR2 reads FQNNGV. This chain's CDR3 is CASSLDLGNQPQQS.

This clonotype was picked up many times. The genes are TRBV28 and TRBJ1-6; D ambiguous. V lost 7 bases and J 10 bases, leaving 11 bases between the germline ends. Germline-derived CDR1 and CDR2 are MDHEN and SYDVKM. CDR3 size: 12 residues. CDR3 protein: CASNGGQSPLHF. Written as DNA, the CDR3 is TGTGCCAGCAACGGAGGGCAGTCACCCCTCCACTTT.

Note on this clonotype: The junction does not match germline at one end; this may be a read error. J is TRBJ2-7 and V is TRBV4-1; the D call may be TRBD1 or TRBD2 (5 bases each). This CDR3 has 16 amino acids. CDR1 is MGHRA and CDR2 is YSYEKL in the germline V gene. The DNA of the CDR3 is TGTGCCACCAGTGACCGGGACGGACCGCCTTCCTACGAGCAGTACTTC. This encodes CATSDRDGPPSYEQYF.

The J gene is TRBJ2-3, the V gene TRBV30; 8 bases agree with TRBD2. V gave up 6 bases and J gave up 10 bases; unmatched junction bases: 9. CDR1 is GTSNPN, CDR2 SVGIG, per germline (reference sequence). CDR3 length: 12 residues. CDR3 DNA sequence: TGTGCCTGCAACCCGGGAGGGGGATCGCAGTATTTT. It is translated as CACNPGGGSQYF.

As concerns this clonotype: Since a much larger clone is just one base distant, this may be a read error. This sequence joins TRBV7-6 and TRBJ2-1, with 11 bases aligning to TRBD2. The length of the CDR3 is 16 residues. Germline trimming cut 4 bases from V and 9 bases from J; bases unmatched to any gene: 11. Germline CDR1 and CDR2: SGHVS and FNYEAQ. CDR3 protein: CASSYLGLAGGGEQFF. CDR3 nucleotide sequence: TGTGCCAGCAGCTACTTAGGGTTAGCGGGAGGGGGTGAGCAGTTCTTC.

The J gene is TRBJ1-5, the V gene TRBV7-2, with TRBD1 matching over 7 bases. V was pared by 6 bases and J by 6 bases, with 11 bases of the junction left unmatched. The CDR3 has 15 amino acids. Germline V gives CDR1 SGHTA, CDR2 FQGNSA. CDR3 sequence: CASRQTTGIGQPQHF. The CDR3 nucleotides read TGTGCCAGCAGACAGACGACAGGGATTGGTCAGCCCCAGCATTTT.

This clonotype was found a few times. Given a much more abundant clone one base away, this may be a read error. CDR3 nucleotide sequence: TGTGCCAGCACCCACAGTCAAGAGACCCAGTACTTC. Its protein product is CASTHSQETQYF. The V call is TRBV6-1, the J call TRBJ2-5; D not certain. V dropped 7 bases and J dropped 2 bases, with 8 bases sitting between them. The CDR3 is 12 residues long. CDR1 is MNHNS, CDR2 SASEGT, per germline.